These 17 T cell receptor beta chains came from one sample sequenced in a study of blood T cell repertoires in COVID-19. Measured with immunoSEQ multiplex PCR; TCRdb has only the in-frame clones, and not every one. The table records about 110,000 clones, over 80% of them present only once. The sequenced sample consisted of peripheral blood. The receptors stem from a woman aged 70 to 79 with acute or convalescent COVID-19.

The chain carries TRBV6-1 and TRBJ2-3; the D gene is possibly TRBD1 (6 bases). This CDR3 spans 13 amino acids. The V and J ends lost 3 bases and 3 bases respectively, with 7 bases between them. Per germline, CDR1 MNHNS and CDR2 SASEGT. CDR3 sequence (DNA): TGTGCCAGCAGTGACGGACAGACAGATACGCAGTATTTT. It translates to CASSDGQTDTQYF.

This chain links TRBV21-1 with TRBJ2-1; the D call of TRBD1 is as the table states it, not checked on the DNA. TRBV21-1 corresponds to a pseudogene. The CDR3 has 15 residues. CDR3 bases: TGTGCCAGCAGAAGGACAGGGCGACACTACAATGAGCAGTTCTTC. This gives the protein CASRRTGRHYNEQFF.

The V gene is TRBV7-2, the J gene TRBJ2-7, with 9 bases matching TRBD1. V dropped 4 bases and J dropped 6; count of bases not matched to a gene: 4. In germline, CDR1 is SGHTA, CDR2 FQGNSA. This CDR3 is 13 amino acids long. DNA for the CDR3: TGTGCCAGCAGCTCGGACAGGGGACGCGAGCAGTACTTC. This gives the protein CASSSDRGREQYF.

The chain uses TRBV28 and TRBJ1-3; 10 bases line up with TRBD1. The CDR3 loop spans 16 amino acids. The germline V gene encodes CDR1 MDHEN and CDR2 SYDVKM. The J segment lost 3 bases and the V segment lost 6 bases, leaving 8 bases of the junction unmatched. The CDR3 DNA reads TGTGCCAGCAGCGACCACGACAGGGGGCTTGGAAACACCATATATTTT. Protein product: CASSDHDRGLGNTIYF.

The rearrangement uses TRBV7-9 and TRBJ2-1, with 8 bases aligning to TRBD1. This CDR3 has 15 amino acids. Germline CDR1 SEHNR, CDR2 FQNEAQ (reference sequence). Germline trimming cut 1 base from V and 7 bases from J; bases unmatched to any gene: 6. The CDR3 sequence: CASSLVGTGPNEQFF. Here the CDR3 DNA reads TGTGCCAGCAGCTTAGTTGGGACAGGCCCTAATGAGCAGTTCTTC.

The CDR3: CATKSLQGWSDTIYF. DNA for the CDR3: TGTGCCACCAAGAGCTTACAGGGTTGGTCGGACACCATATATTTT. V and J are TRBV10-3 and TRBJ1-3; tentatively, D is TRBD1 (6 bases). V lost 10 bases and J lost 8, with 24 bases in between. The CDR3 spans 15 residues. The V gene's germline CDR1 is ENHRY and CDR2 SYGVKD.

This sequence joins TRBV6-5 and TRBJ2-7; D unresolved. The V gene's germline CDR1 is MNHEY and CDR2 SVGAGI. This CDR3 spans 12 amino acids. V was cut by 5 bases and J by 4 bases, with 9 bases left in between. The CDR3 coding sequence is TGTGCCAGCAGTAAGACACAATACGAGCAGTACTTC. It is translated as CASSKTQYEQYF.

This chain links TRBV19 with TRBJ1-5; D call uncertain. The germline V and J ends were trimmed by 8 bases and 1 base, with 6 bases remaining between them. The CDR3 is 12 residues long. Per the germline V gene, CDR1 is LNHDA and CDR2 is SQIVND (reference sequence). CDR3 in amino acids: CASEASNQPQHF. In DNA form, the CDR3 reads TGTGCCAGTGAGGCCAGCAATCAGCCCCAGCATTTT.

The rearrangement uses TRBV27 and TRBJ1-2; TRBD1 aligns across 8 bases. The V segment lost 6 bases and the J segment 4 bases; nucleotides outside the gene matches: 10. The V gene's germline CDR1 is MNHEY and CDR2 SMNVEV (reference sequence). The CDR3 runs 15 residues. CDR3 region: CASRFGQGPFYGYTF. Here the CDR3 DNA reads TGTGCCAGCAGATTTGGACAGGGCCCCTTCTATGGCTACACCTTC.

This chain links TRBV5-1 with TRBJ2-2; TRBD2 aligns across 7 bases. Germline V gives CDR1 SGHRS, CDR2 YFSETQ. V was clipped by 2 bases and J by 4 bases; unmatched bases: 11. The CDR3 has 17 amino acids. The CDR3 DNA sequence: TGCGCCAGCAGCTTCCTCGAACCGGGAGGACGCACCGGGGAGCTGTTTTTT. Translating gives CASSFLEPGGRTGELFF. Variable domain in full (rest from reference TRBV5-1 and TRBJ2-2): KAGVTQTPRYLIKTRGQQVTLSCSPISGHRSVSWYQQTPGQGLQFLFEYFSETQRNKGNFPGRFSGRQFSNSRSEMNVSTLELGDSALYLCASSFLEPGGRTGELFFGEGSRLTVL.

J is TRBJ2-1 and V is TRBV19; tentatively, D is TRBD1 (6 bases). CDR3 length: 15 residues. Germline V gene data show CDR1 as LNHDA and CDR2 as SQIVND (reference sequence). V lost 7 bases to trimming and J lost 4 bases, with 17 bases between them. CDR3 in DNA: TGTGCCAGTACCCCCTCGCAGGGGCAATACAATGAGCAGTTCTTC. It translates to CASTPSQGQYNEQFF.

The rearrangement uses TRBV5-1 and TRBJ2-3; TRBD2 might be the D (6 bases). The V gene lost 4 bases and the J gene lost 6 bases, with 15 bases spanning the gap. This CDR3 has 14 amino acids. Germline V gene sequence: CDR1 SGHRS, CDR2 YFSETQ. The CDR3 spells CASSTQTSVDTQYF. DNA for the CDR3: TGCGCCAGCAGCACCCAGACTAGTGTCGATACGCAGTATTTT.

This clone was seen a single time. The V and J genes are TRBV28 and TRBJ1-5, with TRBD1 identical over 7 bases. This CDR3 comprises 14 residues. Germline V gene lookup returns CDR1 MDHEN and CDR2 SYDVKM. Germline trimming cut 10 bases from V and 3 bases from J; bases unmatched to any gene: 9. The CDR3 reads CATQYGQANQPQHF. CDR3 sequence (DNA): TGTGCCACCCAATATGGACAGGCCAATCAGCCCCAGCATTTT.

This chain uses TRBV7-9 with TRBJ1-3; no definite D call. The CDR3 length is 16 residues. V lost 6 bases, J lost 11 bases, and 26 bases lay in between. Germline assignment: CDR1 SEHNR and CDR2 FQNEAQ (reference sequence). The CDR3 reads CASRPISPGPRNPIYF. The CDR3 DNA reads as TGTGCCAGCAGGCCAATTAGCCCGGGTCCACGAAATCCCATATATTTT.

The chain uses TRBV3-1 (or the pseudogene TRBV3-2) and TRBJ1-2, with D perhaps matching TRBD1 (6 bases). Germline assignment: CDR1 LGHDT and CDR2 YNNKEL (reference sequence). The CDR3 consists of 15 residues. Trimming shortened V by 4 bases and J by 7 bases, and 19 bases separated the two germline ends. CDR3: CASSPPGGGWGGYTF. CDR3 sequence (DNA): TGTGCCAGCAGCCCCCCGGGGGGGGGCTGGGGTGGCTACACCTTC.

The J gene is TRBJ1-5, the V gene TRBV9, with a possible D match to TRBD1 (5 bases). V lost 2 bases, J lost 7 bases, and 10 bases lay in between. The germline V gene encodes CDR1 SGDLS and CDR2 YYNGEE. CDR3 size: 13 residues. The CDR3 coding sequence is TGTGCCAGCAGCGTTGGGGGGAGCCAGCCCCAGCATTTT. As protein: CASSVGGSQPQHF.

The rearrangement joins TRBV29-1 to TRBJ2-1; TRBD2 agrees at 9 bases. The V and J ends lost 0 bases and 5 bases, in that order; junction bases with no gene match: 5. Germline CDR1 and CDR2: SQVTM and ANQGSEA. The CDR3 has 15 residues. CDR3 coding DNA: TGCAGCGTTGAAGATTTGGGGACTAGCAACAATGAGCAGTTCTTC. Protein: CSVEDLGTSNNEQFF.